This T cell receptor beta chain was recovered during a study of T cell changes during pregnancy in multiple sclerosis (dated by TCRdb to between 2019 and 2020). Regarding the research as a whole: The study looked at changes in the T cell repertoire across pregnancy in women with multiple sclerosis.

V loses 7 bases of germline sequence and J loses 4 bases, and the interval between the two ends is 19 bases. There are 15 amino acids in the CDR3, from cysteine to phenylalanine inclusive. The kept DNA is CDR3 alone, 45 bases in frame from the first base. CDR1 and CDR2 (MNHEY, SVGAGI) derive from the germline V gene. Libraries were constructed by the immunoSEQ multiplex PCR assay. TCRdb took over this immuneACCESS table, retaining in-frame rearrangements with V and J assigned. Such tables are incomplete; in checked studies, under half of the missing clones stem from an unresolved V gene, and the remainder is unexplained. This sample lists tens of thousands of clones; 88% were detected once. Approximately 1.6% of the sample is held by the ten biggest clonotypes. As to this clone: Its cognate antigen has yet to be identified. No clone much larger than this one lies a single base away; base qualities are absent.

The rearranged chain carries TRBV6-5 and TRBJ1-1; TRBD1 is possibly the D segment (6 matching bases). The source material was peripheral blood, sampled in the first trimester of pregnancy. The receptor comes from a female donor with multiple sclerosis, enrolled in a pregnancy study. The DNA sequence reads TGTGCCAGCACAAGAGGGGGTGGGGGCCCCACTGAAGCTTTCTTT. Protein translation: CASTRGGGGPTEAFF.